The 23 T cell receptor beta chains below come from one sample, sequenced in a study of early T cells in non-severe SARS-CoV-2 infection. MiXCR, applied by TCRdb to the 5' RACE reads, yields one record per CDR3 protein. The repertoire consists of 25,000 to 35,000 distinct CDR3 sequences, with about 5% occurring once and the leading ten covering 3% to 4.5%. The sample taken for sequencing was whole blood. Source of these receptors: an adult who was a healthcare worker with PCR-confirmed SARS-CoV-2 infection or an uninfected control (not recorded which).

In this sample, this clonotype turned up many times. V gene TRBV29-1 combines with J gene TRBJ2-3; no definite D call. Germline V gives CDR1 SQVTM, CDR2 ANQGSEA. This CDR3 has 13 residues. The V and J ends lost 5 bases and 2 bases respectively, with 11 bases between them. The CDR3 sequence is CSVRLASTDTQYF. CDR3 bases: TGCAGCGTTCGGTTAGCATCCACAGATACGCAGTATTTT.

The chain is built from TRBV7-2 and TRBJ2-7; D perhaps matches TRBD2 (6 bases). V was pared by 1 base and J by 4 bases, with 14 bases between. This CDR3 has 15 amino acids. The germline V gene encodes CDR1 SGHTA and CDR2 FQGNSA. This CDR3 reads CASSLVEGTSYEQYF. The CDR3 bases are TGTGCCAGCAGCTTAGTGGAGGGGACCTCGTACGAGCAGTACTTC.

This clonotype was found many times. V usage is TRBV15 and J usage is TRBJ2-1, with 8 positions matching TRBD2. Germline loops: CDR1 LNHNV, CDR2 YYDKDF (reference sequence). After removal of 0 bases from V and 4 bases from J, the junction contained 2 bases not matched to a gene. The CDR3 is 15 amino acids. The CDR3 sequence is CATSRDASGYNEQFF. The CDR3, as DNA: TGTGCCACCAGCAGAGACGCTAGCGGGTACAATGAGCAGTTCTTC.

This clonotype was counted ten times or more. The gene calls are TRBV5-5 and TRBJ2-5; D is unresolved. CDR1 and CDR2 from the germline V gene are SGHKS and YYEKEE (reference sequence). Between the trimmed V and J ends, which lost 0 bases and 2 bases, there was a span of 17 bases. This CDR3 spans 17 amino acids. The chain's CDR3 is CASSLAVAGLSQETQYF. The CDR3 DNA is TGTGCCAGCAGCTTGGCCGTGGCCGGCCTCTCACAAGAGACCCAGTACTTC.

J is TRBJ2-7 and V is TRBV5-1; perhaps TRBD1 as D (6 bases). The V gene lost 7 bases and the J gene lost 1 base, with 15 bases spanning the gap. CDR3 length: 14 residues. Germline assignment: CDR1 SGHRS and CDR2 YFSETQ. The chain's CDR3 is CASVESTGSYEQYF. The CDR3 DNA sequence: TGCGCCAGCGTTGAGTCCACAGGGTCCTACGAGCAGTACTTC.

This clonotype was observed at least ten times. The chain links TRBV27 to TRBJ1-2; perhaps TRBD1 as D (6 bases). Germline lookup yields CDR1 MNHEY and CDR2 SMNVEV (reference sequence). CDR3 length: 16 amino acids. Trimming stripped 6 bases from V and 6 bases from J, with 23 bases between. The CDR3 protein is CASSPLDRGALNGYTF. DNA for the CDR3: TGTGCCAGCAGCCCTCTCGACCGGGGGGCGCTTAATGGCTACACCTTC.

This clonotype was observed a few times. The rearrangement links TRBV5-4 to TRBJ2-7; 15 positions match TRBD2. With 4 bases clipped from V and 6 bases from J, the junction kept 2 bases outside the gene matches. CDR1 and CDR2 from the germline V gene are SGHNT and YYREEE (reference sequence). This CDR3 region has 14 residues. CDR3 nucleotides: TGTGCCAGCAGCACGGGACTAGCGGGAGGCGAGCAGTACTTC. Translating gives CASSTGLAGGEQYF. Combining the CDR3 with reference TRBV5-4 and TRBJ2-7 gives the whole variable domain ETGVTQSPTHLIKTRGQQVTLRCSSQSGHNTVSWYQQALGQGPQFIFQYYREEENGRGNFPPRFSGLQFPNYSSELNVNALELDDSALYLCASSTGLAGGEQYFGPGTRLTVT.

This clonotype was recorded a few times. The J gene is TRBJ1-2, the V gene TRBV13, with TRBD1 as a possible D gene (5 bases). The CDR3 contains 14 residues. Germline CDR1 and CDR2: PRHDT and FYEKMQ (reference sequence). Trimming took off 4 bases at V and 5 bases at J, with 14 bases between the two ends. Written as DNA, the CDR3 is TGTGCCAGCAGCTATCAAGGGACCGAATATGGCTACACCTTC. It specifies CASSYQGTEYGYTF.

This clonotype was detected many times. The chain has TRBV19 and TRBJ2-2, with D hard to call. V lost 4 bases and J lost 6, with 21 bases in between. Germline loops: CDR1 LNHDA, CDR2 SQIVND (reference sequence). The CDR3 has 17 residues. The CDR3 DNA follows: TGTGCCAGTAGTACCGCTAACGGACGAGTCATTTCCGGGGAGCTGTTTTTT. Residues: CASSTANGRVISGELFF.

In this sample, this clonotype turned up many times. The chain employs TRBV5-4 and TRBJ1-3; D call uncertain. Trimming left V 4 bases short and J 0 bases short, with 5 bases between. CDR3 size: 13 residues. The germline V gene has CDR1 SGHNT and CDR2 YYREEE (reference sequence). The CDR3 nucleotides are TGTGCCAGCAGCATAACCTCTGGAAACACCATATATTTT. Protein product: CASSITSGNTIYF.

This clonotype was counted a few times. The chain uses TRBV12-3 or TRBV12-4 and TRBJ2-3, with 9 nucleotides matching TRBD1. The CDR3 is 14 residues long. V trimming: 4 bases; J trimming: 2 bases; junction bases outside the gene matches: 1. CDR3 sequence reads: CASSWDRVTDTQYF. The CDR3 coding sequence is TGTGCCAGCAGTTGGGACAGGGTCACAGATACGCAGTATTTT.

This clonotype was recorded a few times. The rearrangement links TRBV7-2 to TRBJ2-2; D gene unclear. The ends were cut back, 4 bases at V and 4 bases at J, with 10 bases in the middle. This CDR3 has 14 residues. CDR1 and CDR2 from the germline V gene are SGHTA and FQGNSA. The DNA of the CDR3 is TGTGCCAGCAGCTATTGGGGTGTCACCGGGGAGCTGTTTTTT. This sequence encodes CASSYWGVTGELFF. Full variable domain (remainder filled in from reference TRBV7-2 and TRBJ2-2): GAGVSQSPSNKVTEKGKDVELRCDPISGHTALYWYRQSLGQGLEFLIYFQGNSAPDKSGLPSDRFSAERTGGSVSTLTIQRTQQEDSAVYLCASSYWGVTGELFFGEGSRLTVL.

This clonotype was observed at least ten times. J is TRBJ2-7 and V is TRBV11-2; D is uncertain. Germline V gene lookup returns CDR1 SGHAT and CDR2 FQNNGV. The CDR3 extends over 11 amino acids. The V end lost 4 bases, the J end lost 2 bases, and 3 bases lay between the germline ends. The CDR3 bases are TGTGCCAGCAGCTCTACCTACGAGCAGTACTTC. It translates to CASSSTYEQYF.

This clonotype was recorded at least ten times. This chain connects TRBV27 to TRBJ2-5; D gene uncertain. Between the trimmed V and J ends, which lost 6 bases and 5 bases, there was a span of 13 bases. CDR1 and CDR2 (germline): MNHEY, SMNVEV (reference sequence). The CDR3 covers 13 residues. CDR3 region: CASRLTAGETQYF. CDR3 sequence (DNA): TGTGCCAGCAGATTGACTGCCGGTGAGACCCAGTACTTC.

In this sample, this clonotype turned up many times. The chain recombines TRBV18 with TRBJ2-7; weak D call: TRBD1 (5 bases). The CDR3 extends over 15 amino acids. Trimming cost V 2 bases and J 1 base, with 12 bases left between them. CDR1 and CDR2 (germline): KGHSH, LQKENI. The CDR3 DNA reads as TGTGCCAGCTCACCATTCGACAGCCCATCCTACGAGCAGTACTTC. Residues: CASSPFDSPSYEQYF. The variable domain in full, completed from reference TRBV18 and TRBJ2-7, reads NAGVMQNPRHLVRRRGQEARLRCSPMKGHSHVYWYRQLPEEGLKFMVYLQKENIIDESGMPKERFSAEFPKEGPSILRIQQVVRGDSAAYFCASSPFDSPSYEQYFGPGTRLTVT.

This clonotype was seen ten or more times. The chain uses TRBV27 and TRBJ2-7; 8 bases map to TRBD1. Per germline, CDR1 MNHEY and CDR2 SMNVEV (reference sequence). This CDR3 is 15 amino acids long. The J segment lost 3 bases and the V segment lost 0 bases, leaving 4 bases of the junction unmatched. In DNA form, the CDR3 reads TGTGCCAGCAGTTTATCGGGAACAGGGGGCTACGAGCAGTACTTC. It translates to CASSLSGTGGYEQYF.

This clonotype was seen ten or more times. The chain couples TRBV6-5 to TRBJ1-5, with D unresolved. V was trimmed by 6 bases and J by 3 bases, leaving 9 bases between them. This CDR3 comprises 13 residues. In germline, CDR1 is MNHEY, CDR2 SVGAGI. The DNA of the CDR3 is TGTGCCAGCAGCCAAACGGACAATCAGCCCCAGCATTTT. Its protein is CASSQTDNQPQHF.

This clonotype was observed at least ten times. The CDR3 DNA reads TGTGCCAGCAGTTTAAATAGCGGGACGCTGGATGAGCAGTTCTTC. It specifies CASSLNSGTLDEQFF. This chain links TRBV12-3 or TRBV12-4 with TRBJ2-1, with TRBD2 identical over 8 bases. V lost 2 bases, J lost 8 bases, and 8 bases stayed unmatched. This CDR3 region has 15 residues.

The chain combines TRBV27 with TRBJ2-7; tentative D call: TRBD1 (6 bases). Germline V gives CDR1 MNHEY, CDR2 SMNVEV (reference sequence). The V end lost 6 bases, the J end lost 2 bases, and 14 bases lay between the germline ends. The CDR3 covers 14 residues. The chain's CDR3 is CASSRTGKTYEQYF. The DNA for the CDR3 is TGTGCCAGCAGCAGAACAGGGAAGACCTACGAGCAGTACTTC.

This clonotype has more than one count but fewer than ten. J is TRBJ2-5 and V is TRBV2, with 9 positions matching TRBD2. V dropped 9 bases and J dropped 5; count of bases not matched to a gene: 10. CDR1 and CDR2 from the germline V gene are SNHLY and FYNNEI. This CDR3 has 14 amino acids. CDR3 DNA: TGTGCCAGGGCATCCGGGACTAGCTTTGAGACCCAGTACTTC. This gives the protein CARASGTSFETQYF.

This clonotype turned up a few times. The chain has TRBV28 and TRBJ2-7; no clear D. There are 11 residues in the CDR3. Trimming cost V 3 bases and J 7 bases, with 7 bases left between them. The V gene's germline CDR1 is MDHEN and CDR2 SYDVKM. The CDR3 DNA follows: TGTGCCAGCAGTTTGGCCTGGGAGCAGTACTTC. Its translation: CASSLAWEQYF.

The chain has TRBV20-1 and TRBJ2-2; a weak D match, TRBD2 (6 bases). Germline assignment: CDR1 DFQATT and CDR2 SNEGSKA (reference sequence). The V gene lost 6 bases and the J gene lost 1 base, with 24 bases spanning the gap. This CDR3 spans 18 amino acids. The CDR3 DNA reads TGCAGTGCCCGCCCCGTCGGGGCCGGGACTGGGAACACCGGGGAGCTGTTTTTT. Protein sequence: CSARPVGAGTGNTGELFF.

This clonotype was counted at least ten times. The chain employs TRBV7-2 and TRBJ2-7; maybe TRBD2 (6 bases). Trimming removed 0 bases at V and 3 bases at J, with 12 bases between. The CDR3 is 15 amino acids. Germline CDR1 reads SGHTA; CDR2 reads FQGNSA. The CDR3 region is CASSLAGGHDYEQYF. CDR3 sequence (DNA): TGTGCCAGCAGCTTAGCGGGAGGCCACGACTACGAGCAGTACTTC. Looking up the rest from reference TRBV7-2 and TRBJ2-7 gives the full variable domain: GAGVSQSPSNKVTEKGKDVELRCDPISGHTALYWYRQSLGQGLEFLIYFQGNSAPDKSGLPSDRFSAERTGGSVSTLTIQRTQQEDSAVYLCASSLAGGHDYEQYFGPGTRLTVT.